These 7 T cell receptor beta chains originate from one sample sequenced in a study of shared clonotypes between healthy human individuals (dated by TCRdb to 2020 to 2022). CD8 naive samples consisted of CD45RO-negative cells that were positively selected for CCR7, yielding a CD45RA+CCR7+ population without TemRA cells. The library was generated by the immunoSEQ multiplex PCR assay. Sourced from immuneACCESS, this table was stored by TCRdb with only in-frame sequences that have V and J called. A share of the clones is absent; for the studies checked, an unresolved V gene accounts for under half, and the remainder has no known explanation. Here the sample has about 2.1 million clones; roughly 93% occur a single time. 1.5% to 2% of the sample is held by the ten biggest clonotypes. The sequenced sample consisted of naive CD8+ T cells from PBMCs. Sample cell subset or site, as interpreted from the label and publication: CD45RA+CCR7+. The receptors were gathered from a man aged 18 to 29 in good health. Some clones in this sample may be carry-over from other donors' samples.

The chain couples TRBV5-6 to TRBJ2-6; 8 bases line up with TRBD2. This CDR3 is 16 amino acids long. Germline lookup yields CDR1 SGHDT and CDR2 YYEEEE. The junction had 6 bases not matched to a gene; V was cut back by 3 bases and J by 4 bases. The CDR3 sequence: CASSSPLAEGANVLTF. The CDR3 DNA is TGTGCCAGCAGCTCCCCACTAGCGGAAGGGGCCAACGTCCTGACTTTC.

Points on this clone: Other DNA sequences in the sample encode the same CDR3. The chain recombines TRBV28 with TRBJ2-7, with a possible D match to TRBD2 (6 bases). This CDR3 has 12 amino acids. Germline V gene sequence: CDR1 MDHEN, CDR2 SYDVKM. The germline V and J ends were trimmed by 6 bases and 3 bases, with 9 bases remaining between them. CDR3 DNA: TGTGCCAGCAGCCTCGGGGGCTACGAGCAGTACTTC. Translation gives CASSLGGYEQYF.

The CDR3, as DNA: TGTGCCGGAACCCGGGGGAACACTGAAGCTTTCTTT. It yields the protein CAGTRGNTEAFF. This chain links TRBV30 with TRBJ1-1, with unresolved D. Germline assignment: CDR1 GTSNPN and CDR2 SVGIG (reference sequence). This CDR3 comprises 12 residues. Deletions cut 8 bases from V and 1 base from J, with 11 bases between. Combining the CDR3 with reference TRBV30 and TRBJ1-1 gives the whole variable domain SQTIHQWPATLVQPVGSPLSLECTVEGTSNPNLYWYRQAAGRGLQLLFYSVGIGQISSEVPQNLSASRPQDRQFILSSKKLLLSDSGFYLCAGTRGNTEAFFGQGTRLTVV.

This clone was observed a few times. This sample also contains other DNA sequences that code for the same CDR3. This sequence joins TRBV30 and TRBJ1-5, with D perhaps matching TRBD1 (6 bases). Germline CDR1 reads GTSNPN; CDR2 reads SVGIG (reference sequence). The CDR3 is 13 residues long. V lost 0 bases and J 5 bases, leaving 8 bases between the germline ends. The CDR3 DNA follows: TGTGCCTGGAGTGTACAGGGTGATCAGCCCCAGCATTTT. Translation gives CAWSVQGDQPQHF.

The V call is TRBV25-1, the J call TRBJ1-1; D call uncertain. In germline, CDR1 is MGHDK, CDR2 SYGVNS. V gave up 6 bases and J gave up 5 bases, with 10 bases separating them. The CDR3 has 12 amino acids. The CDR3 DNA sequence: TGTGCCAGCAGACCGACGGGGACTGAAGCTTTCTTT. It encodes CASRPTGTEAFF.

CDR3 amino acids: CAITSDRTEQYF. The CDR3, as DNA: TGTGCCATCACCTCAGACAGGACCGAGCAGTACTTC. The chain joins TRBV10-3 to TRBJ2-7, with D tentatively TRBD1 (6 bases). CDR3 length: 12 amino acids. Germline-derived CDR1 and CDR2 are ENHRY and SYGVKD. The ends were cut back, 7 bases at V and 6 bases at J, with 13 bases in the middle.

The chain is built from TRBV9 and TRBJ2-2, with D perhaps TRBD2 (7 bases). CDR1 and CDR2 (germline): SGDLS, YYNGEE. The CDR3 loop spans 14 amino acids. Trimming pared 4 bases from V and 6 bases from J, leaving 13 bases between. CDR3 region: CASSTTGRAGELFF. In DNA form, the CDR3 reads TGTGCCAGCAGCACCACAGGGAGGGCCGGGGAGCTGTTTTTT.